One and the same sample provided the 10 T cell receptor beta chains below, sequenced in a study of shared clonotypes between healthy human individuals. Assay: immunoSEQ multiplex PCR; the TCRdb copy retains only in-frame clones and omits some. The sample lists 2 million to 3 million clones; approximately 94% were seen once. The material sequenced was naive CD4+ T cells from PBMCs. The subset was: CD45RA+ positively selected. The receptors were gathered from a man aged 18-30 years in good health. Some clones in this sample may be carry-over from other donors' samples.

The chain recombines TRBV2 with TRBJ2-2; maybe TRBD2 (6 bases). This CDR3 comprises 15 residues. CDR1 and CDR2 (germline): SNHLY, FYNNEI. Trimming cost V 3 bases and J 4 bases, with 12 bases left between them. The chain's CDR3 is CASSDQVGGTGELFF. The CDR3 bases are TGTGCCAGCAGTGACCAGGTCGGGGGCACCGGGGAGCTGTTTTTT.

The gene calls are TRBV2 and TRBJ1-5; D gene unclear. Trimming cost V 4 bases and J 6 bases, with 22 bases left between them. This CDR3 region has 17 residues. Germline CDR1 and CDR2: SNHLY and FYNNEI. The CDR3 loop is CASSGHLTPTPTQPQHF. CDR3 DNA: TGTGCCAGCAGTGGACACCTCACTCCAACTCCAACTCAGCCCCAGCATTTT.

V usage is TRBV5-4 and J usage is TRBJ2-5, with 12 bases matching TRBD2. CDR3 length: 14 residues. Unmatched junction bases numbered 3, after V lost 4 bases and J lost 5 bases. The germline V gene has CDR1 SGHNT and CDR2 YYREEE (reference sequence). The CDR3 DNA reads TGTGCCAGCAGCAGACTAGCGGGAGAGGAGACCCAGTACTTC. Amino acids: CASSRLAGEETQYF. The variable domain in full, completed from reference TRBV5-4 and TRBJ2-5, reads ETGVTQSPTHLIKTRGQQVTLRCSSQSGHNTVSWYQQALGQGPQFIFQYYREEENGRGNFPPRFSGLQFPNYSSELNVNALELDDSALYLCASSRLAGEETQYFGPGTRLLVL.

As DNA, the CDR3 is TGCGCCAGCAGCTTGGCACAGGTAGAAGAGACCCAGTACTTC. It codes for CASSLAQVEETQYF. The rearrangement links TRBV5-1 to TRBJ2-5; D possibly corresponds to TRBD1 (5 bases). Germline V lookup: CDR1 SGHRS, CDR2 YFSETQ. Trimming left V 0 bases short and J 3 bases short, with 9 bases between. This CDR3 is 14 amino acids long. The variable domain in full, with the rest retrieved from reference TRBV5-1 and TRBJ2-5, is KAGVTQTPRYLIKTRGQQVTLSCSPISGHRSVSWYQQTPGQGLQFLFEYFSETQRNKGNFPGRFSGRQFSNSRSEMNVSTLELGDSALYLCASSLAQVEETQYFGPGTRLLVL.

The chain links TRBV27 to TRBJ2-7; 12 bases agree with TRBD1. Trimming removed 2 bases from V and 5 bases from J; junction bases left unmatched: 4. Germline values: CDR1 MNHEY, CDR2 SMNVEV (reference sequence). The CDR3 is 15 residues long. As DNA, the CDR3 is TGTGCCAGCAGTTTAATCGGGACAGGGGGCCACGAGCAGTACTTC. It specifies CASSLIGTGGHEQYF.

In the case of this clone: In the same sample, other DNA sequences code for this CDR3. The chain links TRBV5-1 to TRBJ2-1; the match to TRBD2 covers 9 bases. Germline V CDR1 and CDR2: SGHRS, YFSETQ. V lost 4 bases and J lost 2; bases outside the gene matches: 7. The CDR3 is 16 residues long. The CDR3 reads CASSPLLAGTYNEQFF. As DNA, the CDR3 is TGCGCCAGCAGCCCGCTTCTAGCGGGGACCTACAATGAGCAGTTCTTC.

The rearrangement joins TRBV7-9 to TRBJ2-5; D not resolved. CDR3 length equals 13 residues. The V end lost 4 bases, the J end lost 7 bases, and 13 bases lay between the germline ends. Germline CDR1 SEHNR, CDR2 FQNEAQ (reference sequence). The CDR3 DNA reads TGTGCCAGCAGCTGGGCAGAGTTGGGGACCCAGTACTTC. Translating gives CASSWAELGTQYF.

This sequence joins TRBV6-1 and TRBJ2-2; 8 bases line up with TRBD1. The CDR3 is 15 amino acids. After removal of 7 bases from V and 2 bases from J, the junction contained 6 bases not matched to a gene. The germline CDR1 and CDR2 sequences are MNHNS and SASEGT. In DNA, the CDR3 is TGTGCCAGCACCCCGACAGGGGCCAACACCGGGGAGCTGTTTTTT. It is translated as CASTPTGANTGELFF.

The table lists this clone with a count of one. The V call is TRBV9, the J call TRBJ2-1; TRBD2 matches at 8 bases. V was pared by 4 bases and J by 4 bases, with 10 bases of the junction left unmatched. The CDR3 is made up of 16 amino acids. The germline CDR1 and CDR2 sequences are SGDLS and YYNGEE. The CDR3 bases are TGTGCCAGCAGCCTCTTTACTAGCGGAGCATACAATGAGCAGTTCTTC. Its protein product is CASSLFTSGAYNEQFF.

The CDR3 DNA reads TGTGCCAGCAGTTCGCTTAGTGGGAAAGCAGATACGCAGTATTTT. It codes for CASSSLSGKADTQYF. The chain combines TRBV28 with TRBJ2-3; D remains unclear. This CDR3 is 15 amino acids long. Germline loops: CDR1 MDHEN, CDR2 SYDVKM. The ends were cut back, 4 bases at V and 4 bases at J, with 15 bases in the middle. The full variable domain, in which reference TRBV28 and TRBJ2-3 provide the parts outside the CDR3, is DVKVTQSSRYLVKRTGEKVFLECVQDMDHENMFWYRQDPGLGLRLIYFSYDVKMKEKGDIPEGYSVSREKKERFSLILESASTNQTSMYLCASSSLSGKADTQYFGPGTRLTVL.